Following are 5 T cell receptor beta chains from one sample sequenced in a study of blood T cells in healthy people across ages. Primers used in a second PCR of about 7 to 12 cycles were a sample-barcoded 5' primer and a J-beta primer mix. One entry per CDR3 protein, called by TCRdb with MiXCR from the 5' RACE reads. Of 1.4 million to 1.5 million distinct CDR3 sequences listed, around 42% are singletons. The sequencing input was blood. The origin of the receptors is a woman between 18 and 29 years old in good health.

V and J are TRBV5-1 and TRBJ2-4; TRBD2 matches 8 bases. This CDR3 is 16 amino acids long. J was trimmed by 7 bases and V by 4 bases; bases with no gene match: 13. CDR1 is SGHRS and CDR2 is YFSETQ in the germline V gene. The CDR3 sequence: CASSQGLTSARNIQYF. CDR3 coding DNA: TGCGCCAGCAGCCAGGGGTTGACTAGCGCCAGGAACATTCAGTACTTC.

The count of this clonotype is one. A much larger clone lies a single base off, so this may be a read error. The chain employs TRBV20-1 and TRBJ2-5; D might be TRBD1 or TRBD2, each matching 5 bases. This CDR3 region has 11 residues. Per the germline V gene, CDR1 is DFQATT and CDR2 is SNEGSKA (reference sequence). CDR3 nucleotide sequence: TGCAGTGGGGGGAACCAAGAGATCCAGTACTTC. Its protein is CSGGNQEIQYF.

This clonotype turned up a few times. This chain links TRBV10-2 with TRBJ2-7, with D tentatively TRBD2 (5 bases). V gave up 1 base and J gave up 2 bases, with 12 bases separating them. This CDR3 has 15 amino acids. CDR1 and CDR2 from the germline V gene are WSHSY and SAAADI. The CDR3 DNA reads TGCGCCAGCAGTGAGTTCGGAGGCGCTGCCTACGAGCAGTACTTC. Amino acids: CASSEFGGAAYEQYF.

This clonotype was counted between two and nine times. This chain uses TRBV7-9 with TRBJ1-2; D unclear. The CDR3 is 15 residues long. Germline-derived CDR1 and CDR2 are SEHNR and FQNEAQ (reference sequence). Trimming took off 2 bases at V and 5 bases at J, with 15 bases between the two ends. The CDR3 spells CASSLSTSEVYGYTF. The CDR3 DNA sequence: TGTGCCAGCAGCTTATCGACATCGGAGGTATATGGCTACACCTTC.

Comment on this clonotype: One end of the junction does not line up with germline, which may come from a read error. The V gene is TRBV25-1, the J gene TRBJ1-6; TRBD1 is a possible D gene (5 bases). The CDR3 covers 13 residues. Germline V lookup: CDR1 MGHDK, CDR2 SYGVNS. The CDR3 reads CASSRDVNSLLHF. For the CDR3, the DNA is TGTGCCAGCTCCAGGGATGTGAATTCACTCCTCCACTTT.